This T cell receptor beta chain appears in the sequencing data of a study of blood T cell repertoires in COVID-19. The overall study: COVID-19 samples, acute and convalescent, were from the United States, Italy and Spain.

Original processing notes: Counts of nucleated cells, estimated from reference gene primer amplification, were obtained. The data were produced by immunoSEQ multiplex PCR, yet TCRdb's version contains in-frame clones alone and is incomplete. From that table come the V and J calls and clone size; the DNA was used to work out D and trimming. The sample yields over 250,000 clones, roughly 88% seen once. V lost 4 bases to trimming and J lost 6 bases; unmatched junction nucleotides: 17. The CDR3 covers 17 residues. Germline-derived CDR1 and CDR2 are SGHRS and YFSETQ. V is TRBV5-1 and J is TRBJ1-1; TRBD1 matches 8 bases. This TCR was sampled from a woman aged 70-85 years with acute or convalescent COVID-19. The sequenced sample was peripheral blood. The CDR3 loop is CASSKYRGVDDNSEAFF. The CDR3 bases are TGCGCCAGCAGCAAATACAGGGGGGTGGATGATAACTCTGAAGCTTTCTTT. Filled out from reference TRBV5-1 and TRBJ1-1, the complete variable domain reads KAGVTQTPRYLIKTRGQQVTLSCSPISGHRSVSWYQQTPGQGLQFLFEYFSETQRNKGNFPGRFSGRQFSNSRSEMNVSTLELGDSALYLCASSKYRGVDDNSEAFFGQGTRLTVV.